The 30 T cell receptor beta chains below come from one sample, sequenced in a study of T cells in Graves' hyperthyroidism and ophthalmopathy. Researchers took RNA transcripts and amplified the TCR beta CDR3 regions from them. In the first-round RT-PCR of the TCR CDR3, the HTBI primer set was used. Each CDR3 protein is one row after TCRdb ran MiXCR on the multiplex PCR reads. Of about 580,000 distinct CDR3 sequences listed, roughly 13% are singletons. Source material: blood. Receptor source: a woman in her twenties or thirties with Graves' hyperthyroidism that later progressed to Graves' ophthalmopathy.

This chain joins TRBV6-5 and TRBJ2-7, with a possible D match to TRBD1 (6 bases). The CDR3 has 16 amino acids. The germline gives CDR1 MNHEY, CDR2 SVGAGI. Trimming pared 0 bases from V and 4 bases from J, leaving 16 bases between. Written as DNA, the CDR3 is TGTGCCAGCAGTTACTCCGGCGGCCAGGGGTCGTACGAGCAGTACTTC. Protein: CASSYSGGQGSYEQYF.

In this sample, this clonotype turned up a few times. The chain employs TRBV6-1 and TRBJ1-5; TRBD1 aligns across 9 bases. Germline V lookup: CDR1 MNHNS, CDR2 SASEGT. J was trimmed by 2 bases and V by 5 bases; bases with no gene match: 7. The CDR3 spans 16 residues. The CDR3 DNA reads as TGTGCCAGCAGTCCGGAGACAGGGGGAGGCAATCAGCCCCAGCATTTT. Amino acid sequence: CASSPETGGGNQPQHF.

Written as DNA, the CDR3 is TGTGCCAGTAGTATGGGGGGATCCTATGGCTACACCTTC. This gives the protein CASSMGGSYGYTF. The chain uses TRBV19 and TRBJ1-2; D is possibly TRBD1 (5 bases). V lost 3 bases, J lost 4 bases, and 9 bases lay in between. In germline, CDR1 is LNHDA, CDR2 SQIVND (reference sequence). The CDR3 has 13 residues.

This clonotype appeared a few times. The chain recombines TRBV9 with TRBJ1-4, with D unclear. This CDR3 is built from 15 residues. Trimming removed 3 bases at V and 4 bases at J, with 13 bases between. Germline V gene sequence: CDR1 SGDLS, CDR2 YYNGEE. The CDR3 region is CASSGAGVYNEKLFF. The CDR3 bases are TGTGCCAGCAGCGGAGCAGGAGTTTATAATGAAAAACTGTTTTTT.

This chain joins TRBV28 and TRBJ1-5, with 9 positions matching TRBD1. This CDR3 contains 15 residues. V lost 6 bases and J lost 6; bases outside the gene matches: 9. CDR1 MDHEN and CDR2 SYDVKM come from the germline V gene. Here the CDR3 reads CASRSGTGSAQPQHF. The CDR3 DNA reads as TGTGCCAGCAGATCCGGGACAGGGTCTGCTCAGCCCCAGCATTTT.

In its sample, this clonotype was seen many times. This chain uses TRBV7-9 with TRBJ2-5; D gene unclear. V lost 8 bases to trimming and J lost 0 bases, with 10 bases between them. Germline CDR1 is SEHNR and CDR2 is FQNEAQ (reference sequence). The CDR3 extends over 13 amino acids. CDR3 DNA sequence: TGTGCCAGCGCCGCCTTGTACCAAGAGACCCAGTACTTC. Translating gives CASAALYQETQYF.

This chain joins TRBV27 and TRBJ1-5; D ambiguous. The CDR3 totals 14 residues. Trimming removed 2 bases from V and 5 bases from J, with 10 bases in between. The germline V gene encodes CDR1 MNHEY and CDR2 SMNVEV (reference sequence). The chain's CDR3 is CASSLKSSHQPQHF. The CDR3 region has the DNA TGTGCCAGCAGTTTAAAGTCCTCTCATCAGCCCCAGCATTTT.

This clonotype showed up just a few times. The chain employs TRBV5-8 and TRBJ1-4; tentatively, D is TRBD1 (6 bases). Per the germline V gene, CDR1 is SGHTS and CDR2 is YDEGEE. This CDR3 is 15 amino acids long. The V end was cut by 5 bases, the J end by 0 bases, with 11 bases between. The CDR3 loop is CASRQGIATNEKLFF. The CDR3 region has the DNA TGTGCCAGCAGACAGGGTATCGCAACTAATGAAAAACTGTTTTTT.

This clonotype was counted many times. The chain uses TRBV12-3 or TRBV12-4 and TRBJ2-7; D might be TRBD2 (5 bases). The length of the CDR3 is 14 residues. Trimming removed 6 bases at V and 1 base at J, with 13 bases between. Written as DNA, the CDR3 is TGTGCCAGCAGCTCCTTCCCGGGATCCTACGAGCAGTACTTC. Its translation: CASSSFPGSYEQYF.

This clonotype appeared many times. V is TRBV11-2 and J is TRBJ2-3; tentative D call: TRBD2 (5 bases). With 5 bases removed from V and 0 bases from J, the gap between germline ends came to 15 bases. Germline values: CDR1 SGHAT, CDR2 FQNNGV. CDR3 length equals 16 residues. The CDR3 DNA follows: TGTGCCAGCAGCCCTCGTGAGGGCGGGAGCACAGATACGCAGTATTTT. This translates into CASSPREGGSTDTQYF.

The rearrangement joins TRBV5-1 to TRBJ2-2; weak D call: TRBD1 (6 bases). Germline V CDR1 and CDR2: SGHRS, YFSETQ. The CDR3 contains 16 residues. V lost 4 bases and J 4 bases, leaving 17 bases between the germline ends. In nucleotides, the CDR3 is TGCGCCAGCAGCCTGGGGGCAGGGGCCGGCACCGGGGAGCTGTTTTTT. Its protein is CASSLGAGAGTGELFF. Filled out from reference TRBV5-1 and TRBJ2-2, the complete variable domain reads KAGVTQTPRYLIKTRGQQVTLSCSPISGHRSVSWYQQTPGQGLQFLFEYFSETQRNKGNFPGRFSGRQFSNSRSEMNVSTLELGDSALYLCASSLGAGAGTGELFFGEGSRLTVL.

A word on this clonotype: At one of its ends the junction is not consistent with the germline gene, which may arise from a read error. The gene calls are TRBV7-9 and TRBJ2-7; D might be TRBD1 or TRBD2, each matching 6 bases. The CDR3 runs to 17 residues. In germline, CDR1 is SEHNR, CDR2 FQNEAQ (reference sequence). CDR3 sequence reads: CASSLGQGGSGSYDQYF. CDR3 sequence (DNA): TGTGCCAGCAGCTTAGGGCAAGGGGGTAGCGGAAGCTACGACCAGTACTTC.

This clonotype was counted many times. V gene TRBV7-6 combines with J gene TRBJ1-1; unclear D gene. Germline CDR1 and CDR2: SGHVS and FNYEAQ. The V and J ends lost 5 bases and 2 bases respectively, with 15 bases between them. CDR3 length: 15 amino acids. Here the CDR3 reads CASSQSGVRNTEAFF. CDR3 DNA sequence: TGTGCCAGCAGCCAAAGCGGGGTTAGAAACACTGAAGCTTTCTTT.

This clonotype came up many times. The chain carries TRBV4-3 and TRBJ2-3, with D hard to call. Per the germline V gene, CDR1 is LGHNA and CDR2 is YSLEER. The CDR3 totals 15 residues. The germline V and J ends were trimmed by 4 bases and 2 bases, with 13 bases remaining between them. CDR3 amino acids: CASSLHLTATDTQYF. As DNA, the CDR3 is TGCGCCAGCAGCCTCCATCTGACGGCCACAGATACGCAGTATTTT.

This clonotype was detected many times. DNA for the CDR3: TGTGCCAGCTCGACAGGGATGAGGTCACCCCTCCACTTT. Translating gives CASSTGMRSPLHF. The rearrangement links TRBV7-2 to TRBJ1-6; 7 bases line up with TRBD1. This CDR3 is built from 13 residues. The junction had 8 bases not matched to a gene; V was cut back by 8 bases and J by 10 bases. Germline CDR1 reads SGHTA; CDR2 reads FQGNSA. The complete variable domain, with remaining parts taken from reference TRBV7-2 and TRBJ1-6, reads GAGVSQSPSNKVTEKGKDVELRCDPISGHTALYWYRQSLGQGLEFLIYFQGNSAPDKSGLPSDRFSAERTGGSVSTLTIQRTQQEDSAVYLCASSTGMRSPLHFGNGTRLTVT.

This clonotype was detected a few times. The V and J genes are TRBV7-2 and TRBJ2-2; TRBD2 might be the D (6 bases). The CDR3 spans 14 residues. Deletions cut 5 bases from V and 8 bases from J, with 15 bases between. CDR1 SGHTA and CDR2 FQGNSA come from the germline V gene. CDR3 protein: CASSPIRAGGELFF. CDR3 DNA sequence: TGTGCCAGCAGCCCAATTCGGGCGGGGGGGGAGCTGTTTTTT.

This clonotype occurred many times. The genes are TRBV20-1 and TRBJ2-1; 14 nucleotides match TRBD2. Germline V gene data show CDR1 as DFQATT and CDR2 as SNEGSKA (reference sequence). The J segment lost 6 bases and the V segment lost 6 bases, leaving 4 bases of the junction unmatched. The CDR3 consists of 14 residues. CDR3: CSARLAGGINEQFF. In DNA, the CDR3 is TGCAGTGCCAGACTAGCGGGAGGGATCAATGAGCAGTTCTTC.

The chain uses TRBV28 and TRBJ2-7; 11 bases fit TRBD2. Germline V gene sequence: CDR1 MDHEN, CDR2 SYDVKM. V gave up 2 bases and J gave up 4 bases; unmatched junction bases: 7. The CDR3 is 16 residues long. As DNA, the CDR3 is TGTGCCAGCAGTTTACTGGGACTAGCGGAATATTACGAGCAGTACTTC. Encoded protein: CASSLLGLAEYYEQYF. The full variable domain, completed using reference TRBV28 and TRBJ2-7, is DVKVTQSSRYLVKRTGEKVFLECVQDMDHENMFWYRQDPGLGLRLIYFSYDVKMKEKGDIPEGYSVSREKKERFSLILESASTNQTSMYLCASSLLGLAEYYEQYFGPGTRLTVT.

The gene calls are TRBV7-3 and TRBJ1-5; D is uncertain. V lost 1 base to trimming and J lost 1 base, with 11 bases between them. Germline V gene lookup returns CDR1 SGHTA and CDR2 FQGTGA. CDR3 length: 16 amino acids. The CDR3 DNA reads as TGTGCCAGCAGCTTAAGAAAGGGAAGGAGCAATCAGCCCCAGCATTTT. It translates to CASSLRKGRSNQPQHF.

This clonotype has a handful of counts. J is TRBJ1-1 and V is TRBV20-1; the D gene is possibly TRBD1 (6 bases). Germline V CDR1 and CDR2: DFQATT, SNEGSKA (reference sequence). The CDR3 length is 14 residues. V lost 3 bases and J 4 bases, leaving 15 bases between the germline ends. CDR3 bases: TGCAGTGCTAGCGGGGCCGGGGGCGGCACTGAAGCTTTCTTT. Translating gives CSASGAGGGTEAFF.

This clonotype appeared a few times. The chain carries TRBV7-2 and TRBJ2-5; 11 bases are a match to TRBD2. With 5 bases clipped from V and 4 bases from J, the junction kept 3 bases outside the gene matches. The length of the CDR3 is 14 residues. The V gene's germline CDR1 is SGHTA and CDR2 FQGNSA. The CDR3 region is CASSPTSGRETQYF. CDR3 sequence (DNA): TGTGCCAGCAGCCCTACTAGCGGGAGAGAGACCCAGTACTTC.

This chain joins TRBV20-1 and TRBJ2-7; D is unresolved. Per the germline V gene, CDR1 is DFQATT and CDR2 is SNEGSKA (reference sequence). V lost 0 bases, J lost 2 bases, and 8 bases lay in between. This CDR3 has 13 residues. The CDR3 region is CSARDRLAYEQYF. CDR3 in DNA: TGCAGTGCTAGAGATCGCCTAGCCTACGAGCAGTACTTC.

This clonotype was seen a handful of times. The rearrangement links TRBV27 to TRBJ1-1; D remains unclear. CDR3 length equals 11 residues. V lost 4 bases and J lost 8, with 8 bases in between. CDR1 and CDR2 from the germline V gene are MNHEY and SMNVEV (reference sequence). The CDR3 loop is CASSSTVEAFF. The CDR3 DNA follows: TGTGCCAGCAGTTCCACAGTCGAAGCTTTCTTT.

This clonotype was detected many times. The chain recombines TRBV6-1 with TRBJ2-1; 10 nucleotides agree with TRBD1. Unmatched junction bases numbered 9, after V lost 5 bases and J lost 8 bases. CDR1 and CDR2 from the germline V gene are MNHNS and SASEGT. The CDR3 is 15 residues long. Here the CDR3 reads CASSLWGQGKDEQFF. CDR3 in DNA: TGTGCCAGCAGTCTTTGGGGACAGGGGAAGGATGAGCAGTTCTTC.

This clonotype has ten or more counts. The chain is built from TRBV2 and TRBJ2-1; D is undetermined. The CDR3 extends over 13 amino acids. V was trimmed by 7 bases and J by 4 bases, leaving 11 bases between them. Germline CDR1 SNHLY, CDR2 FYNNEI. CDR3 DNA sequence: TGTGCCAGCAATAAAGACCCATACAATGAGCAGTTCTTC. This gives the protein CASNKDPYNEQFF.

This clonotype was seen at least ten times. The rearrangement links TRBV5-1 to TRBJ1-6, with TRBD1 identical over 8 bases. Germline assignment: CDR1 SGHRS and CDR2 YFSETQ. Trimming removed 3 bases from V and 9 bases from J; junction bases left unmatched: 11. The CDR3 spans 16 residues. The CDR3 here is CASSSQQQGVGSPLHF. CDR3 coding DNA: TGCGCCAGCAGCTCCCAACAACAGGGGGTGGGTTCACCCCTCCACTTT.

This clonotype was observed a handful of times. CDR3 nucleotide sequence: TGTGCCAGTGGTGGGACAGGGACTGCAACTAATGAAAAACTGTTTTTT. Translated: CASGGTGTATNEKLFF. V is TRBV12-3 or TRBV12-4 and J is TRBJ1-4, with 9 bases identical to TRBD1. J gave up 0 bases and V 9 bases, and 8 bases lay outside the gene matches. This CDR3 region has 16 residues.

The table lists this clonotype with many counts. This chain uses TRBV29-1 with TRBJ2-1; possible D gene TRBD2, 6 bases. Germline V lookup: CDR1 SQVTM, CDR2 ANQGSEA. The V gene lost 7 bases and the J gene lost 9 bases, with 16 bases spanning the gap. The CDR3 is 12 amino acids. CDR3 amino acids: CSGGEGNGEQFF. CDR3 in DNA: TGCAGCGGGGGGGAAGGGAACGGTGAGCAGTTCTTC.

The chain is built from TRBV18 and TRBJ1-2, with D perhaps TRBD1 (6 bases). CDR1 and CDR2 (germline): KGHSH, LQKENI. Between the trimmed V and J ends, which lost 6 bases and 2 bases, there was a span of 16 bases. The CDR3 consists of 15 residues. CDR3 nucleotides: TGTGCCAGCTCGGATACACAGGGTGTAAACTATGGCTACACCTTC. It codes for CASSDTQGVNYGYTF.

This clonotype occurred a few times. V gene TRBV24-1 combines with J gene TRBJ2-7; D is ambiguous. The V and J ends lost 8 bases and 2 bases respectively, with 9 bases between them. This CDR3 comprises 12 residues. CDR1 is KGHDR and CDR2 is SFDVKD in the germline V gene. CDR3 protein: CATTTRAYEQYF. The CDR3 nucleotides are TGTGCCACCACGACCAGAGCCTACGAGCAGTACTTC.